A single sample is the source of the 9 T cell receptor beta chains below, sequenced in a study of shared clonotypes between healthy human individuals. Using immunoSEQ multiplex PCR, the repertoire was profiled, and TCRdb retains in-frame clones only, with some absent. The profile shows millions of clones, over 85% of them singletons. Sequenced sample: naive CD4+ T cells sorted from blood. The subset is: CD45RA+ positively selected. These receptor sequences come from a man aged 18 to 30 in good health.

The chain joins TRBV7-2 to TRBJ2-1, with a weak D call TRBD1 (6 bases). The germline V gene encodes CDR1 SGHTA and CDR2 FQGNSA. The V end was cut by 5 bases, the J end by 12 bases, with 14 bases between. The CDR3 runs 12 residues. In DNA, the CDR3 is TGTGCCAGCAGCCGTAGAGGGGGTGGGCAGTTCTTC. Translated, it gives CASSRRGGGQFF.

The CDR3 nucleotides read TGTGCCAGCTCACTGCAACGATCTCTAGATACGCAGTATTTT. Translation gives CASSLQRSLDTQYF. The chain uses TRBV18 and TRBJ2-3; no clear D gene. The CDR3 length is 14 residues. V was cut by 4 bases and J by 5 bases, with 13 bases left in between. CDR1 and CDR2 (germline): KGHSH, LQKENI.

Remarks on this clone: Additional DNA sequences in this sample encode the identical CDR3. This chain connects TRBV5-1 to TRBJ2-5, with D perhaps matching TRBD2 (6 bases). V shed 2 bases and J shed 2 bases, with 7 bases lying between them. CDR3 length: 13 residues. The germline gives CDR1 SGHRS, CDR2 YFSETQ. The chain's CDR3 is CASSFGGQETQYF. The CDR3 DNA is TGCGCCAGCAGCTTCGGAGGGCAAGAGACCCAGTACTTC. Full variable domain (missing parts from reference TRBV5-1 and TRBJ2-5): KAGVTQTPRYLIKTRGQQVTLSCSPISGHRSVSWYQQTPGQGLQFLFEYFSETQRNKGNFPGRFSGRQFSNSRSEMNVSTLELGDSALYLCASSFGGQETQYFGPGTRLLVL.

On this clone itself: Other nucleotide sequences in the sample specify the same CDR3. J is TRBJ1-5 and V is TRBV2; D is possibly TRBD1 (5 bases). The germline V and J ends were trimmed by 4 bases and 0 bases, with 7 bases remaining between them. Per the germline V gene, CDR1 is SNHLY and CDR2 is FYNNEI. The CDR3 consists of 14 residues. The DNA for the CDR3 is TGTGCCAGCAGTGGGGGGAATAGCAATCAGCCCCAGCATTTT. Translation gives CASSGGNSNQPQHF.

The rearrangement uses TRBV19 and TRBJ1-1, with D unclear. CDR3 length equals 15 residues. CDR1 is LNHDA and CDR2 is SQIVND in the germline V gene (reference sequence). The V gene lost 5 bases and the J gene lost 7 bases, with 20 bases spanning the gap. The CDR3 spells CASSSQGREGVEAFF. The CDR3 DNA reads as TGTGCCAGTAGTTCTCAAGGGAGGGAGGGAGTTGAAGCTTTCTTT.

This chain joins TRBV29-1 and TRBJ1-2; 9 positions match TRBD1. This CDR3 is built from 14 residues. Per the germline V gene, CDR1 is SQVTM and CDR2 is ANQGSEA. The V and J ends lost 3 bases and 7 bases, in that order; junction bases with no gene match: 9. In DNA, the CDR3 is TGCAGCGTTGATAGGTGGGACAGGGATCGTGGCTACACCTTC. It yields the protein CSVDRWDRDRGYTF.

This clone was counted only a few times. V is TRBV18 and J is TRBJ1-5; 9 nucleotides agree with TRBD1. Germline assignment: CDR1 KGHSH and CDR2 LQKENI. The CDR3 length is 14 residues. V trimming: 3 bases; J trimming: 7 bases; junction bases outside the gene matches: 4. CDR3 coding DNA: TGTGCCAGCTCACCCAGGGACAGGGACCAGCCCCAGCATTTT. Its protein is CASSPRDRDQPQHF. Full variable domain (missing parts from reference TRBV18 and TRBJ1-5): NAGVMQNPRHLVRRRGQEARLRCSPMKGHSHVYWYRQLPEEGLKFMVYLQKENIIDESGMPKERFSAEFPKEGPSILRIQQVVRGDSAAYFCASSPRDRDQPQHFGDGTRLSIL.

This clone occurred once. The chain joins TRBV2 to TRBJ2-5; weak D call: TRBD1 (6 bases). The J call could be wrong; TRBJ2-7 is a better fit for the DNA end. The CDR3 is 13 residues long. Germline V CDR1 and CDR2: SNHLY, FYNNEI. CDR3 residues: CASSAVRGYEQYF. The CDR3 nucleotides read TGTGCCAGCAGTGCGGTCAGGGGATACGAGCAGTACTTC.

The gene calls are TRBV6-5 and TRBJ2-7; 9 nucleotides agree with TRBD1. The CDR3 loop spans 15 amino acids. Germline-derived CDR1 and CDR2 are MNHEY and SVGAGI. Trimming at V came to 2 bases and at J to 6 bases, leaving 8 bases not matched to a gene. As DNA, the CDR3 is TGTGCCAGCAGTTACGTAGGGGACAGGGCCAGCGAGCAGTACTTC. It codes for CASSYVGDRASEQYF.